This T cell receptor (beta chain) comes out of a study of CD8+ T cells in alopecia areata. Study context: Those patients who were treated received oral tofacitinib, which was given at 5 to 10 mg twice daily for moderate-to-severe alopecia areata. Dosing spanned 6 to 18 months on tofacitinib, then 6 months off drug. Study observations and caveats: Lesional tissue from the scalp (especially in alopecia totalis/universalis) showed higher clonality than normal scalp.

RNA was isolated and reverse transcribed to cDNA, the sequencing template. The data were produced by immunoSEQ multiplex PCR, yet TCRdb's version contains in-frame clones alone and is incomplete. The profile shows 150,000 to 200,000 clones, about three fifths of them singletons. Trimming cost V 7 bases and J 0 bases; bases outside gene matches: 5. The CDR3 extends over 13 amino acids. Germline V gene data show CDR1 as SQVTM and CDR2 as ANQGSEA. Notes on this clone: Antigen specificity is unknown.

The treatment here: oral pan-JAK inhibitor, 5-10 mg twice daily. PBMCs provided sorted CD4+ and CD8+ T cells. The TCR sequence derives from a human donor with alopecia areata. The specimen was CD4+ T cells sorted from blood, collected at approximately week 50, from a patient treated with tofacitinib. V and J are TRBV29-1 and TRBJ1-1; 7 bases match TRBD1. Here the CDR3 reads CSGQQGMNTEAFF. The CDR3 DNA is TGCAGCGGCCAACAGGGGATGAACACTGAAGCTTTCTTT.